One and the same sample provided the 5 T cell receptor beta chains below, sequenced in a study of T-cell reconstitution after alpha-beta-depleted transplantation in children. Researchers prepared the TCRbeta library using unique molecular identifiers, the study reports. In TCRdb, the PCR reads were re-called with MiXCR into one record per CDR3 protein. The sample records about 110,000 distinct CDR3 sequences, around 6.4% being singletons. The sample in question was PBMCs, mostly from graft donor cells, obtained 360 days after TCRalphabeta/CD19-depleted stem cell transplant. The receptors derive from a male patient aged 2-10 years who had a stem cell transplant for acute lymphoblastic leukemia, so the T cells may come from the graft donor.

A few counts support this clonotype. The chain couples TRBV10-3 to TRBJ2-7; tentative D call: TRBD2 (5 bases). The length of the CDR3 is 11 residues. V was shortened by 8 bases and J by 6 bases, with 11 bases between the two germline ends. The germline V gene has CDR1 ENHRY and CDR2 SYGVKD. CDR3 sequence reads: CAIRGGREQYF. The CDR3 coding sequence is TGTGCCATCCGGGGTGGGCGCGAGCAGTACTTC.

This clonotype was observed a handful of times. The rearrangement links TRBV18 to TRBJ2-3; a possible D gene is TRBD2 (5 bases). The length of the CDR3 is 14 residues. V was shortened by 3 bases and J by 4 bases, with 11 bases between the two germline ends. Germline V gene sequence: CDR1 KGHSH, CDR2 LQKENI. The CDR3 nucleotides are TGTGCCAGCTCACCTCCTATACTAGCAGATACGCAGTATTTT. Residues: CASSPPILADTQYF.

This clonotype was seen only a few times. The gene calls are TRBV2 and TRBJ1-1; possible D gene TRBD1, 6 bases. The germline V and J ends were trimmed by 11 bases and 2 bases, with 15 bases remaining between them. The CDR3 length is 13 residues. The germline V gene has CDR1 SNHLY and CDR2 FYNNEI. The CDR3 DNA sequence: TGTGCCCCAGGGGTGAACCTAAACACTGAAGCTTTCTTT. Protein sequence: CAPGVNLNTEAFF.

This clonotype was counted a few times. CDR3 protein: CATSLYEQYF. The CDR3, as DNA: TGTGCCACCAGCCTGTACGAGCAGTACTTC. This rearrangement joins TRBV15 to TRBJ2-7, with unresolved D. Germline-derived CDR1 and CDR2 are LNHNV and YYDKDF (reference sequence). V lost 5 bases, J lost 4 bases, and 3 bases lay in between. This CDR3 region has 10 residues. Full variable domain (outside the CDR3, taken from reference TRBV15 and TRBJ2-7): DAMVIQNPRYQVTQFGKPVTLSCSQTLNHNVMYWYQQKSSQAPKLLFHYYDKDFNNEADTPDNFQSRRPNTSFCFLDIRSPGLGDTAMYLCATSLYEQYFGPGTRLTVT.

This clonotype was recorded many times. The DNA for the CDR3 is TGTGAGGGAGCAGATACGCAGTATTTT. It encodes CEGADTQYF. V gene TRBV7-4 combines with J gene TRBJ2-3, with a weak D call TRBD2 (5 bases). CDR1 and CDR2 from the germline V gene are SGHVT and SQSDAQ. CDR3 size: 9 residues.